Listed here are 29 T cell receptor beta chains from one sample, sequenced in a study of blood T cells in healthy people across ages. A second about 7 to 11 cycle PCR used barcoded and J-beta primers. One entry per CDR3 protein, called by TCRdb with MiXCR from the 5' RACE reads. The sample carries 1.5 million to 2 million distinct CDR3 sequences, more than 35% recorded once. Sequencing was carried out using blood. Source of these receptors: a human donor in good health.

This clonotype has a handful of counts. The chain is built from TRBV20-1 and TRBJ2-1, with a weak D call TRBD2 (5 bases). With 2 bases removed from V and 9 bases from J, the gap between germline ends came to 14 bases. CDR1 and CDR2 (germline): DFQATT, SNEGSKA (reference sequence). The CDR3 length is 13 residues. CDR3 bases: TGCAGTGCTAGAAGAAGCGGTTGGGGTGAGCAGTTCTTC. Translated: CSARRSGWGEQFF.

The chain has TRBV9 and TRBJ2-1, with 8 bases lining up with TRBD2. Per germline, CDR1 SGDLS and CDR2 YYNGEE. The CDR3 has 15 amino acids. Germline trimming cut 0 bases from V and 7 bases from J; bases unmatched to any gene: 6. This chain's CDR3 is CASSVGTGGRNEQFF. CDR3 DNA sequence: TGTGCCAGCAGCGTAGGTACGGGGGGGCGGAATGAGCAGTTCTTC.

This sequence joins TRBV30 and TRBJ1-2; weak D call: TRBD1 (5 bases). The CDR3 covers 11 residues. The germline V gene has CDR1 GTSNPN and CDR2 SVGIG (reference sequence). V was cut by 2 bases and J by 7 bases, with 8 bases left in between. CDR3 loop: CAWSPGAGYTF. In DNA form, the CDR3 reads TGTGCCTGGAGTCCTGGGGCTGGCTACACCTTC.

A few counts support this clonotype. This chain joins TRBV29-1 and TRBJ1-1, with a tentative D call TRBD1 (6 bases). This CDR3 has 15 amino acids. Germline values: CDR1 SQVTM, CDR2 ANQGSEA. The V gene lost 1 base and the J gene lost 5 bases, with 17 bases spanning the gap. CDR3 bases: TGCAGCGTTGAAGTTTGGGAGGGGGTTTCGACTGAAGCTTTCTTT. Translated, it gives CSVEVWEGVSTEAFF.

The chain has TRBV7-2 and TRBJ1-5; D is unresolved. There are 13 residues in the CDR3. The germline V gene has CDR1 SGHTA and CDR2 FQGNSA. V shed 5 bases and J shed 7 bases, with 12 bases lying between them. CDR3: CASSNTDQQPQHF. The CDR3 DNA is TGTGCCAGCAGCAATACGGACCAGCAGCCCCAGCATTTT.

As to this clonotype: The DNA is omitted, as the CDR3 cannot be located on it reliably, and the CDR3 follows TCRdb's listing. The V call is TRBV13, the J call TRBJ2-1; the table calls TRBD1, which could not be checked here. The germline CDR1 and CDR2 sequences are PRHDT and FYEKMQ (reference sequence). Counting both end residues, the CDR3 totals 14 amino acids. The CDR3 is CASSLPGFGNGQFF.

This clonotype was observed a handful of times. DNA of the CDR3: TGTGCCAGCAGTCTCAACAGGGGCGATAGCAATCAGCCCCAGCATTTT. It is translated as CASSLNRGDSNQPQHF. This chain uses TRBV6-5 with TRBJ1-5; 7 nucleotides match TRBD1. V lost 5 bases to trimming and J lost 0 bases; unmatched junction nucleotides: 7. Germline CDR1 reads MNHEY; CDR2 reads SVGAGI. This CDR3 contains 16 residues.

The V gene is TRBV24-1, the J gene TRBJ1-5; 8 nucleotides align to TRBD1. The ends lost 7 bases at V and 3 bases at J; junction bases unmatched: 13. The CDR3 loop spans 17 amino acids. Germline V gives CDR1 KGHDR, CDR2 SFDVKD. The CDR3: CATSPRPGTGNNQPQHF. The CDR3 DNA reads as TGTGCCACCAGCCCGAGACCCGGGACAGGAAACAATCAGCCCCAGCATTTT.

The chain is built from TRBV20-1 and TRBJ1-1; the match to TRBD1 covers 10 bases. The CDR3 is 13 amino acids. With V trimmed by 5 bases and J by 11 bases, 11 bases remained unmatched. CDR1 and CDR2 (germline): DFQATT, SNEGSKA (reference sequence). For the CDR3, the DNA is TGCAGTGCTCCGGGACAGGGGTTCGTCGGGGCTTTCTTT. Protein: CSAPGQGFVGAFF.

V usage is TRBV7-9 and J usage is TRBJ1-2; D is unclear. The length of the CDR3 is 14 residues. The V end was cut by 2 bases, the J end by 4 bases, with 11 bases between. Per germline, CDR1 SEHNR and CDR2 FQNEAQ (reference sequence). The chain's CDR3 is CASSLSTALYGYTF. In DNA, the CDR3 is TGTGCCAGCAGCTTAAGCACGGCCCTCTATGGCTACACCTTC. The variable domain in full, with the rest retrieved from reference TRBV7-9 and TRBJ1-2, is DTGVSQNPRHKITKRGQNVTFRCDPISEHNRLYWYRQTLGQGPEFLTYFQNEAQLEKSRLLSDRFSAERPKGSFSTLEIQRTEQGDSAMYLCASSLSTALYGYTFGSGTRLTVV.

The V call is TRBV6-2 or TRBV6-3, the J call TRBJ1-2; D is undetermined. The CDR3 loop spans 13 amino acids. The V end was cut by 2 bases, the J end by 10 bases, with 14 bases between. Germline lookup yields CDR1 MNHEY and CDR2 SVGEGT. The CDR3 sequence: CASSYRQPVDYTF. CDR3 coding DNA: TGTGCCAGCAGTTACCGGCAGCCGGTGGACTACACCTTC.

The rearrangement uses TRBV5-1 and TRBJ2-3; a possible D gene is TRBD1 (7 bases). The germline V gene encodes CDR1 SGHRS and CDR2 YFSETQ. V lost 4 bases and J lost 4, with 19 bases in between. The CDR3 covers 16 residues. In nucleotides, the CDR3 is TGCGCCAGCAGCAACGAACAGGGGTGGGAGGCAGATACGCAGTATTTT. Translation gives CASSNEQGWEADTQYF.

The V gene is TRBV7-2, the J gene TRBJ2-3, with 11 bases identical to TRBD2. This CDR3 spans 15 amino acids. Germline CDR1 and CDR2: SGHTA and FQGNSA. With V trimmed by 4 bases and J by 2 bases, 2 bases remained unmatched. CDR3 residues: CASSSLAGDTDTQYF. As DNA, the CDR3 is TGTGCCAGCAGCTCACTAGCGGGGGACACAGATACGCAGTATTTT.

This chain joins TRBV27 and TRBJ1-5, with no clear D. In germline, CDR1 is MNHEY, CDR2 SMNVEV (reference sequence). The CDR3 is 15 amino acids. Trimming cost V 5 bases and J 2 bases, with 13 bases left between them. The CDR3 region has the DNA TGTGCCAGCAGTCGAGCTAGCCGAGGCAATCAGCCCCAGCATTTT. The encoded protein is CASSRASRGNQPQHF.

This clonotype was detected only a few times. The V gene is TRBV4-3, the J gene TRBJ2-3, with unresolved D. The CDR3 has 13 residues. Germline V gives CDR1 LGHNA, CDR2 YSLEER. V shed 3 bases and J shed 1 base, with 5 bases lying between them. The CDR3: CASSHGGTDTQYF. The CDR3, as DNA: TGCGCCAGCAGCCATGGGGGCACAGATACGCAGTATTTT.

About this clonotype itself: A junction boundary mismatches the germline segment, possibly from a read error. The gene calls are TRBV7-3 and TRBJ2-6; D gene uncertain. Germline V gene lookup returns CDR1 SGHTA and CDR2 FQGTGA. The CDR3 extends over 16 amino acids. CDR3 amino acids: CAGSLAPPSGANVLTF. CDR3 sequence (DNA): TGTGCCGGCAGCTTAGCACCGCCCTCTGGGGCCAACGTCCTGACTTTC.

The chain recombines TRBV12-3 or TRBV12-4 with TRBJ1-1, with D tentatively TRBD1 (6 bases). The CDR3 runs to 15 residues. V shed 0 bases and J shed 10 bases, with 18 bases lying between them. The CDR3 DNA follows: TGTGCCAGCAGTTTAGCAACCTTAGGGGGAGACGCAGCTTTCTTT. It yields the protein CASSLATLGGDAAFF.

There are a few counts of this clonotype. V gene TRBV4-2 combines with J gene TRBJ2-1; D possibly corresponds to TRBD2 (6 bases). CDR1 and CDR2 (germline): LGHNA, YNFKEQ. Trimming cost V 3 bases and J 2 bases, with 11 bases left between them. The CDR3 is made up of 15 amino acids. The CDR3 loop reads CASSQKGLAYNEQFF. CDR3 coding DNA: TGTGCCAGCAGCCAGAAGGGACTCGCCTACAATGAGCAGTTCTTC.

This clonotype has a count of ten or more. V and J are TRBV15 and TRBJ2-1, with no clear D. Germline V CDR1 and CDR2: LNHNV, YYDKDF (reference sequence). Trimming stripped 2 bases from V and 9 bases from J, with 14 bases between. This CDR3 region has 14 residues. The CDR3 DNA is TGTGCCACCAGCAGATACCGCGTGGAAGGTGAGCAGTTCTTC. This codes for CATSRYRVEGEQFF.

This clonotype was counted only a few times. CDR3 sequence reads: CSYRGIDEKLFF. The CDR3 DNA reads as TGCAGCTACAGGGGAATCGATGAAAAACTGTTTTTT. The J gene is TRBJ1-4, the V gene TRBV20-1; 7 bases are shared with TRBD1. This CDR3 has 12 residues. Per germline, CDR1 DFQATT and CDR2 SNEGSKA (reference sequence).

This clonotype has just a few counts. The rearrangement joins TRBV6-5 to TRBJ2-1; D is tentatively TRBD1 or TRBD2 (5 bases each). The CDR3 length is 12 residues. Trimming stripped 2 bases from V and 9 bases from J, with 8 bases between. CDR1 and CDR2 from the germline V gene are MNHEY and SVGAGI. The CDR3 region is CASSYGGSEQFF. CDR3 coding DNA: TGTGCCAGCAGTTACGGGGGAAGTGAGCAGTTCTTC.

The rearrangement links TRBV9 to TRBJ2-5; D not certain. Germline V lookup: CDR1 SGDLS, CDR2 YYNGEE. Trimming took off 0 bases at V and 3 bases at J, with 6 bases between the two ends. This CDR3 region has 13 residues. CDR3 protein: CASSVDVEETQYF. The CDR3 DNA follows: TGTGCCAGCAGCGTAGATGTCGAAGAGACCCAGTACTTC. Full variable domain (rest looked up from reference TRBV9 and TRBJ2-5): DSGVTQTPKHLITATGQRVTLRCSPRSGDLSVYWYQQSLDQGLQFLIQYYNGEERAKGNILERFSAQQFPDLHSELNLSSLELGDSALYFCASSVDVEETQYFGPGTRLLVL.

This chain joins TRBV9 and TRBJ1-4; D remains ambiguous. Germline-derived CDR1 and CDR2 are SGDLS and YYNGEE. The CDR3 is 14 residues long. V lost 0 bases and J 4 bases, leaving 7 bases between the germline ends. CDR3 amino acids: CASSVGEFNEKLFF. CDR3 DNA sequence: TGTGCCAGCAGCGTAGGGGAATTTAATGAAAAACTGTTTTTT.

This chain uses TRBV19 with TRBJ2-1, with 7 bases matching TRBD1. The J call could be wrong; TRBJ2-7 is a better fit for the DNA end. The CDR3 runs 15 residues. The germline V gene has CDR1 LNHDA and CDR2 SQIVND (reference sequence). CDR3 nucleotides: TGTGCCAGTAGTATCTCGCAGGGGGTATCCTACGAGCAGTACTTC. This translates into CASSISQGVSYEQYF.

The rearrangement links TRBV6-2 or TRBV6-3 to TRBJ2-7; TRBD2 is a possible D gene (6 bases). Germline V lookup: CDR1 MNHEY, CDR2 SVGEGT. CDR3 length: 15 residues. The germline V and J ends were trimmed by 6 bases and 7 bases, with 22 bases remaining between them. The CDR3 DNA reads TGTGCCAGCAGGCCGGGACTCCAAAACTATCGGGAGCAGTACTTC. It encodes CASRPGLQNYREQYF.

This chain uses TRBV6-2 or TRBV6-3 with TRBJ1-5; no clear D gene. V lost 2 bases and J 5 bases, leaving 10 bases between the germline ends. Germline V CDR1 and CDR2: MNHEY, SVGEGT. The CDR3 length is 14 residues. The CDR3 is CASSYDAEYQPQHF. CDR3 in DNA: TGTGCCAGCAGTTACGACGCGGAATATCAGCCCCAGCATTTT.

The J gene is TRBJ1-1, the V gene TRBV9; D call uncertain. Trimming cost V 0 bases and J 5 bases, with 17 bases left between them. CDR3 length equals 16 residues. Germline V gives CDR1 SGDLS, CDR2 YYNGEE. CDR3 DNA: TGTGCCAGCAGCGTAGAGACGTCTCCCCGCGATACTGAAGCTTTCTTT. Protein product: CASSVETSPRDTEAFF.

The chain's CDR3 is CASKGQGVSYEQYF. In DNA, the CDR3 is TGTGCCAGCAAAGGGCAGGGAGTTTCCTACGAGCAGTACTTC. The genes are TRBV6-6 and TRBJ2-7; D may match TRBD1 or TRBD2 (5 bases each). CDR1 is MNHNY and CDR2 is SVGAGI in the germline V gene (reference sequence). V was shortened by 7 bases and J by 1 base, with 14 bases between the two germline ends. The CDR3 has 14 amino acids.

This clonotype was seen more than once but under ten times. The V gene is TRBV11-2, the J gene TRBJ1-1; maybe TRBD1 (5 bases). V shed 3 bases and J shed 1 base, with 15 bases lying between them. The length of the CDR3 is 16 residues. Germline V gene sequence: CDR1 SGHAT, CDR2 FQNNGV. CDR3 region: CASSFWTISTNTEAFF. The CDR3 DNA follows: TGTGCCAGCAGCTTCTGGACAATCTCAACGAACACTGAAGCTTTCTTT.